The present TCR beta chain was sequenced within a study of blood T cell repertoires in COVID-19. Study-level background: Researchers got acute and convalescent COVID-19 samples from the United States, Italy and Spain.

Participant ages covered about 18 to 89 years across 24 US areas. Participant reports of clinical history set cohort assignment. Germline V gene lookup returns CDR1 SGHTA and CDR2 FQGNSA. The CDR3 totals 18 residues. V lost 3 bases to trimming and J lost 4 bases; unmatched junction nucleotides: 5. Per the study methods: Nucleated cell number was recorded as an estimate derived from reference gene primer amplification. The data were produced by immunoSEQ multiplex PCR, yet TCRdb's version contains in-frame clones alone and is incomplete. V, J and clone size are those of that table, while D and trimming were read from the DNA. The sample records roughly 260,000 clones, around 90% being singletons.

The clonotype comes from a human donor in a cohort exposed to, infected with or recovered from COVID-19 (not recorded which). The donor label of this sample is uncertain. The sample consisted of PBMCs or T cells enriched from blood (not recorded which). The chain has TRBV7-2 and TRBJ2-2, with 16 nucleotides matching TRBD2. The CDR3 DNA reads TGTGCCAGCAGCTTGGGACTAGCGGGGGGGCGTGGCACCGGGGAGCTGTTTTTT. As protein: CASSLGLAGGRGTGELFF.